These T cell receptor beta chains were read from a single sample in a study of shared clonotypes between healthy human individuals. This table comes from immunoSEQ multiplex PCR, and its TCRdb copy is limited to in-frame clones, with some not included. The sample holds fewer than 1.6 million clones, less than 99% seen once. The sample was naive CD4+ T cells sorted from blood. The receptors were sampled from a man aged 30-40 years in good health. Both conserved end residues are part of each CDR3. A D gene is named only where the DNA matches it firmly. Only some rows state a clone size, as once, few, many or a class for expanded clones.

v_call,d_call,clone_size,j_call,cdr3_nt,cdr3_aa
TRBV5-1,TRBD1,once,TRBJ2-5,TGCGCCAGCTCCGGTAGACAGGGGGCAGCCTCGGAGACCCAGTACTTC,CASSGRQGAASETQYF
TRBV23-1,TRBD1,-,TRBJ1-2,TGCGCCAGCGTACCGGGACAGGTCCACTGTGGCTACACCTTC,CASVPGQVHCGYTF
TRBV12-5,TRBD1,-,TRBJ1-2,TGTGCTAGTGGTTTGGTAACAGGGACAGGGGTTGACTATGGCTACACCTTC,CASGLVTGTGVDYGYTF
TRBV19,TRBD1,-,TRBJ2-7,TGTGCCAGTAGTATTATGACAGGGATCCACGAGCAGTACTTC,CASSIMTGIHEQYF
TRBV7-9,-,-,TRBJ1-3,TGTGCCAGCAGCCCGGGGTCCTCTGGAAACACCATATATTTT,CASSPGSSGNTIYF
TRBV5-8,TRBD1,-,TRBJ2-7,TGTGCCAGCAGCTTGGACAGGGGGAGGCACGAGCAGTACTTC,CASSLDRGRHEQYF
TRBV18,-,-,TRBJ1-4,TGTGCCAGCTCACCACCGGGGAGGGAAAAACTGTTTTTT,CASSPPGREKLFF
TRBV18,TRBD2,-,TRBJ2-1,TGTGCCAGCTCACCAACGACTAGCCTTTACAATGAGCAGTTCTTC,CASSPTTSLYNEQFF
TRBV7-3,TRBD1,-,TRBJ2-7,TGTGCCAGCAGCTTAGACGCTTGGGTTCGGGACAGAGGTTACGAGCAGTACTTC,CASSLDAWVRDRGYEQYF
TRBV6-5,-,-,TRBJ2-2,TGTGCCAGCCGAGGGCCCGGGCAATACGGGGAGCTGTTTTTT,CASRGPGQYGELFF
TRBV5-5,-,-,TRBJ2-2,TGTGCCAGCAGCTCCCCAACATTCACCGGGGAGCTGTTTTTT,CASSSPTFTGELFF
TRBV10-2,-,-,TRBJ2-3,TGCGCCAGCAACCTCTTGGAGACAGATACGCAGTATTTT,CASNLLETDTQYF
TRBV4-2,-,-,TRBJ2-7,TGTGCCAGCAGCCGAGGGGGGGTGGACGAGCAGTACTTC,CASSRGGVDEQYF
TRBV6-1,-,few,TRBJ2-1,TGTGCCAGCAGTGAAGCCGGAGGGTTAAGTGATCAGTTCTTC,CASSEAGGLSDQFF
TRBV18,TRBD1,-,TRBJ1-2,TGTGCCAGCTCAACGTTAAGGCCGGGACAGGGGGACGGCTACACCTTC,CASSTLRPGQGDGYTF
TRBV5-5,-,once,TRBJ2-1,TGTGCCAGCAGCTTAGCCCGGAGCTCCTACAATGAGCAGTTCTTC,CASSLARSSYNEQFF
TRBV30,TRBD2,-,TRBJ2-7,TGTGCCTGGTCTGGACTAGCGGCTTACGAGCAGTACTTC,CAWSGLAAYEQYF
TRBV9,-,once,TRBJ2-7,TGTGCCAGCAGCGTAGGTGGGAGCCCCTACGAGCAGTACTTC,CASSVGGSPYEQYF
TRBV5-6,TRBD1,-,TRBJ2-7,TGTGCCAGCAGCTTGGAGGGACAGGGACTTTACGAGCAGTACTTC,CASSLEGQGLYEQYF
TRBV11-2,-,-,TRBJ2-3,TGTGCCAGCAGCCCTATCGGGCGCGCTGATAGTTTAGATACGCAGTATTTT,CASSPIGRADSLDTQYF
TRBV6-6,-,-,TRBJ2-5,TGTGCCAGCAGCCCTTTAGAGACCCAGTACTTC,CASSPLETQYF
TRBV25-1,-,once,TRBJ2-5,TGTGCCAGCAGTGCCGTGGGGTACGAGACCCAGTACTTC,CASSAVGYETQYF
TRBV5-4,-,-,TRBJ1-1,TGTGCCAGCAGGCCTTATCGGGGGGCAAACACTGAAGCTTTCTTT,CASRPYRGANTEAFF
TRBV7-2,-,-,TRBJ2-3,TGTGCCAGCGGAGATAGCGGTCTAGCTACGCAGTATTTT,CASGDSGLATQYF
TRBV9,TRBD2,-,TRBJ2-3,TGTGCCAGCAGCGTTAACCTAGCGGGCACAGATACGCAGTATTTT,CASSVNLAGTDTQYF
TRBV6-1,TRBD1,-,TRBJ2-1,TGTGCCAGCATGCGGGACAGGGCGTATGAGCAGTTCTTC,CASMRDRAYEQFF
TRBV14,TRBD2,-,TRBJ2-7,TGTGCCAGCAGCCTGCTAGCGGGAGCCTACGAGCAGTACTTC,CASSLLAGAYEQYF
TRBV6-1,-,-,TRBJ2-7,TGTGCCAGCAGAACACAGACCTACGAGCAGTACTTC,CASRTQTYEQYF
TRBV6-6,-,-,TRBJ2-2,TGTGCCAGCTCGAGGAGTTACACCGGGGAGCTGTTTTTT,CASSRSYTGELFF
TRBV14,TRBD2,-,TRBJ2-3,TGTGCCAGCAGCCAGCTAGCGGGAGCTGTAGATACGCAGTATTTT,CASSQLAGAVDTQYF
TRBV5-6,-,-,TRBJ2-7,TGTGCCAGCAGCTTGGGAGTTCTCTACGAGCAGTACTTC,CASSLGVLYEQYF
TRBV20-1,-,-,TRBJ1-1,TGCAGTGCTAGAGGGACAGCTGAAGCTTTCTTT,CSARGTAEAFF
TRBV29-1,-,-,TRBJ1-2,TGCAGCGTTGACAAGGAAGGGGATGGCTACACCTTC,CSVDKEGDGYTF
TRBV11-3,-,-,TRBJ2-1,TGTGCCAGCAGCTCAGATGGACAGATCAAGGGGAATGAGCAGTTCTTC,CASSSDGQIKGNEQFF
TRBV27,TRBD2,-,TRBJ2-2,TGTGCCAGCAGTAAACCCGGCGCTAGCGGGAACACCGGGGAGCTGTTTTTT,CASSKPGASGNTGELFF
TRBV5-1,-,-,TRBJ2-1,TGCGCCACCACGACGGTGGGTGGGGGCAATGAGCAGTTCTTC,CATTTVGGGNEQFF
TRBV18,TRBD1,-,TRBJ1-5,TGTGCCAGCTCACTTAGAAACACAGGGGTAGGGCAGCCCCAGCATTTT,CASSLRNTGVGQPQHF